The rows below give T cell receptor beta chains drawn from one sample of a study of a mutant IDH1 vaccine in newly diagnosed glioma. TCRdb keeps only in-frame clones here, not all; method: immunoSEQ multiplex PCR. The sample consists of 45,000 to 60,000 clones, 70% to 80% of them appearing once. This specimen was PBMCs, taken from a glioma patient treated with radiotherapy, temozolomide or both. The receptors derive from a woman aged 40 to 50 with glioma. CDR3s include the opening cysteine and the closing phenylalanine or tryptophan. The order of the fields is D gene, CDR3 length, V gene, clone size, J gene, CDR3 DNA, CDR3 protein. A D gene is named only where the DNA matches it firmly. The size field is filled for only some rows; it gives once, few, many or a size class.

D: .; length: 15; V: TRBV7-6; size: .; J: TRBJ2-2; DNA: TGTGCCAGCAGCTTAGTCGGAGCGAACACCGGGGAGCTGTTTTTT; CDR3: CASSLVGANTGELFF
D: TRBD2; length: 16; V: TRBV2; size: .; J: TRBJ2-1; DNA: TGTGCCAGCAAAATGGGGGCTAGCGGGGGATACAATGAGCAGTTCTTC; CDR3: CASKMGASGGYNEQFF
D: TRBD2; length: 16; V: TRBV2; size: .; J: TRBJ2-5; DNA: TGTGCCAGCAGTTCGGGACTAGCGGGGGTAGGAGAGACCCAGTACTTC; CDR3: CASSSGLAGVGETQYF
D: TRBD1; length: 17; V: TRBV25-1; size: once; J: TRBJ2-7; DNA: TGTGCCAGCAGTGAGGCTACCTCCGGGACAGCTTTCTACGAGCAGTACTTC; CDR3: CASSEATSGTAFYEQYF
D: TRBD1; length: 15; V: TRBV7-8; size: .; J: TRBJ1-2; DNA: TGTGCCAGCAGCCTAGGACAGGGGTTAGGCTATGGCTACACCTTC; CDR3: CASSLGQGLGYGYTF
D: .; length: 16; V: TRBV30; size: few; J: TRBJ1-5; DNA: TGTGCCTGGAGTGTACGGGGAAGTAAGGCCAATCAGCCCCAGCATTTT; CDR3: CAWSVRGSKANQPQHF
D: .; length: 14; V: TRBV6-5; size: few; J: TRBJ1-2; DNA: TGTGCCAGCAATCAGGATCCGAACAGCTATGGCTACACCTTC; CDR3: CASNQDPNSYGYTF
D: TRBD1; length: 15; V: TRBV11-1; size: .; J: TRBJ2-7; DNA: TGTGCCAGCAGCCATATGGACAGGGGTGGGTACGAGCAGTACTTC; CDR3: CASSHMDRGGYEQYF
D: .; length: 12; V: TRBV2; size: .; J: TRBJ1-5; DNA: TGTGCCAGCAGCCGAGGGGGGGAGCCCCAGCATTTT; CDR3: CASSRGGEPQHF
D: TRBD2; length: 17; V: TRBV5-4; size: .; J: TRBJ2-3; DNA: TGTGCCAGCAGCACCGGGACTAGCGGGGGCCGCACAGATACGCAGTATTTT; CDR3: CASSTGTSGGRTDTQYF
D: .; length: 16; V: TRBV4-1; size: .; J: TRBJ1-1; DNA: TGCGCCAGCAGCCAAGAAATCACAGGGCTTTCCACTGAAGCTTTCTTT; CDR3: CASSQEITGLSTEAFF
D: .; length: 10; V: TRBV20-1; size: .; J: TRBJ2-3; DNA: TGCAGTCTTCACACAGATACGCAGTATTTT; CDR3: CSLHTDTQYF
D: .; length: 12; V: TRBV29-1; size: .; J: TRBJ2-5; DNA: TGCAGCTCCATCGATGACAAAGAGACCCAGTACTTC; CDR3: CSSIDDKETQYF
D: TRBD2; length: 14; V: TRBV5-4; size: few; J: TRBJ2-1; DNA: TGTGCCACCGACTCCATCGGGGTTGGGACGGGAGGATTCTTC; CDR3: CATDSIGVGTGGFF
D: .; length: 13; V: TRBV5-1; size: .; J: TRBJ2-7; DNA: TGCGCCAGCAACCACGGGACGGACTACGAGCAGTACTTC; CDR3: CASNHGTDYEQYF
D: .; length: 15; V: TRBV11-1; size: .; J: TRBJ1-2; DNA: TGTGCCAGCAGTTTAGGCCCGGACTCGATAGCTGGCTACACCTTC; CDR3: CASSLGPDSIAGYTF
D: .; length: 14; V: TRBV9; size: .; J: TRBJ1-2; DNA: TGTGCCAGCACCCCGGGTCAGGGAACAGGTGGCTACACCTTC; CDR3: CASTPGQGTGGYTF
D: .; length: 16; V: TRBV6-5; size: .; J: TRBJ2-2; DNA: TGTGCCAGCAGTTACTCAGACAGAGGCAACACCGGGGAGCTGTTTTTT; CDR3: CASSYSDRGNTGELFF
D: .; length: 12; V: TRBV19; size: .; J: TRBJ2-7; DNA: TGTGCCAGTAGTCAGGACTTATACGAGCAGTACTTC; CDR3: CASSQDLYEQYF
D: .; length: 16; V: TRBV6-6; size: .; J: TRBJ1-5; DNA: TGTGCCAGCAGGCCCCTGAGGGCAGTGGATAATCAGCCCCAGCATTTT; CDR3: CASRPLRAVDNQPQHF
D: .; length: 16; V: TRBV4-1; size: .; J: TRBJ2-7; DNA: TGCGCCAGCAGCCAAGCGGTGGGGCGGAGGTCCTACGAGCAGTACTTC; CDR3: CASSQAVGRRSYEQYF
D: TRBD2; length: 15; V: TRBV6-5; size: .; J: TRBJ2-2; DNA: TGTGCCAGCAGCGTAGCGGGGGGGAACACCGGGGAGCTGTTTTTT; CDR3: CASSVAGGNTGELFF
D: TRBD1; length: 12; V: TRBV29-1; size: .; J: TRBJ2-7; DNA: TGCAGCGCCCAGGGACAGGGTGACGAGCAGTACTTC; CDR3: CSAQGQGDEQYF
D: TRBD1; length: 14; V: TRBV4-1; size: few; J: TRBJ1-6; DNA: TGCGCCAGCAGCCAAGGATGGGACAGGTCACCCCTCCACTTT; CDR3: CASSQGWDRSPLHF
D: .; length: 11; V: TRBV2; size: .; J: TRBJ1-5; DNA: TGTGCCAGCAGTAGAGATCAGCCCCAGCATTTT; CDR3: CASSRDQPQHF
D: .; length: 15; V: TRBV5-5; size: .; J: TRBJ1-5; DNA: TGTGCCAGCAGCTTGAGAGGGACGAATCATCAGCCCCAGCATTTT; CDR3: CASSLRGTNHQPQHF
D: TRBD1; length: 14; V: TRBV6-5; size: .; J: TRBJ1-3; DNA: TGTGCCAGCAGTTTAGGGACAGCTGGAAACACCATATATTTT; CDR3: CASSLGTAGNTIYF
D: TRBD2; length: 16; V: TRBV2; size: .; J: TRBJ2-5; DNA: TGTGCCAGCAGTGGAGGGACTAGCGGGGGGAGTAAGACCCAGTACTTC; CDR3: CASSGGTSGGSKTQYF
D: TRBD1; length: 16; V: TRBV29-1; size: .; J: TRBJ1-4; DNA: TGCAGCGTTGTGGCAGGGGGCTACGGCGCTGGTGAAAAACTGTTTTTT; CDR3: CSVVAGGYGAGEKLFF
D: .; length: 12; V: TRBV6-1; size: .; J: TRBJ1-1; DNA: TGTGCCAGCAGTGTGGCGGGGACTGAAGCTTTCTTT; CDR3: CASSVAGTEAFF
D: TRBD2; length: 16; V: TRBV9; size: .; J: TRBJ2-5; DNA: TGTGCCAGCAGCGTAGTGGCGGGGGGCCCCCAAGAGACCCAGTACTTC; CDR3: CASSVVAGGPQETQYF
D: TRBD2; length: 16; V: TRBV2; size: once; J: TRBJ2-1; DNA: TGTGCCAGCAGTGAAGAGTTGCGGGGGATCGGGAATGAGCAGTTCTTC; CDR3: CASSEELRGIGNEQFF
D: .; length: 11; V: TRBV20-1; size: .; J: TRBJ2-3; DNA: TGCAGTGGGGAGAGCACAGATACGCAGTATTTT; CDR3: CSGESTDTQYF
D: TRBD1; length: 15; V: TRBV25-1; size: .; J: TRBJ1-6; DNA: TGTGCCAGCAGCAAAACAGGGGCCGTCAATTCACCCCTCCACTTT; CDR3: CASSKTGAVNSPLHF
D: .; length: 13; V: TRBV7-2; size: .; J: TRBJ2-5; DNA: TGTGCCAGCAGCTTGAATCAACCCGGGACCCAGTACTTC; CDR3: CASSLNQPGTQYF
D: .; length: 15; V: TRBV2; size: .; J: TRBJ2-1; DNA: TGTGCCAACCCTGAAGGACCGCCAAACTACAATGAGCAGTTCTTC; CDR3: CANPEGPPNYNEQFF
D: TRBD2; length: 15; V: TRBV5-1; size: .; J: TRBJ2-6; DNA: TGCGCCAGCAGCTTGGCGGGGGGAGGGGCCAACGTCCTGACTTTC; CDR3: CASSLAGGGANVLTF
D: .; length: 15; V: TRBV25-1; size: .; J: TRBJ1-3; DNA: TGTGCCAGCAGTGGGTTCCACACCTCTGGAAACACCATATATTTT; CDR3: CASSGFHTSGNTIYF
D: TRBD1; length: 15; V: TRBV14; size: .; J: TRBJ1-6; DNA: TGTGCCAGCAGCCCTCGGACAGGGGGTTATTCACCCCTCCACTTT; CDR3: CASSPRTGGYSPLHF
D: TRBD1; length: 17; V: TRBV2; size: .; J: TRBJ2-3; DNA: TGTGCCAGCAGTGGGGGTACCGGGACAGGGATCACAGATACGCAGTATTTT; CDR3: CASSGGTGTGITDTQYF
D: .; length: 13; V: TRBV30; size: .; J: TRBJ1-4; DNA: TGTGCCCGGGGGGGGACCCCTGGGGAAAAACTGTTTTTT; CDR3: CARGGTPGEKLFF
D: TRBD1; length: 15; V: TRBV9; size: .; J: TRBJ2-1; DNA: TGTGCCAGCAGCGAGACCGGGACAGGGGGGAATGAGCAGTTCTTC; CDR3: CASSETGTGGNEQFF
D: .; length: 15; V: TRBV9; size: .; J: TRBJ2-7; DNA: TGTGCCAGCAGCGTAGAGCTGGGCCCTCCTGACGAGCAGTACTTC; CDR3: CASSVELGPPDEQYF
D: .; length: 15; V: TRBV5-5; size: .; J: TRBJ2-3; DNA: TGTGCCAGCAGCTTGGTTACGGCAGCCACAGATACGCAGTATTTT; CDR3: CASSLVTAATDTQYF
D: .; length: 15; V: TRBV7-9; size: .; J: TRBJ2-7; DNA: TGTGCCAGCAGCTTCTGGAGCCCGGGGGCCCACGAGCAGTACTTC; CDR3: CASSFWSPGAHEQYF
D: .; length: 15; V: TRBV2; size: .; J: TRBJ1-2; DNA: TGTGCCAGCAGTGAAGGAGGAGGTTACCTCTATGGCTACACCTTC; CDR3: CASSEGGGYLYGYTF
D: .; length: 13; V: TRBV18; size: .; J: TRBJ1-5; DNA: TGTGCCAGCTCACCCGATAACAATCAGCCCCAGCATTTT; CDR3: CASSPDNNQPQHF
D: TRBD2; length: 15; V: TRBV5-1; size: .; J: TRBJ2-7; DNA: TGCGCCAGCAGCTTCGGGGGGTATACCGCCTACGAGCAGTACTTC; CDR3: CASSFGGYTAYEQYF
D: .; length: 15; V: TRBV7-7; size: .; J: TRBJ1-3; DNA: TGTGCTAGCAGCTTAGCGCGGGGTAGTGGAAACACCATATATTTT; CDR3: CASSLARGSGNTIYF
D: .; length: 14; V: TRBV29-1; size: .; J: TRBJ1-2; DNA: TGCAGCGTTGAAGATGACGTCTCTAACTATGGCTACACCTTC; CDR3: CSVEDDVSNYGYTF
D: TRBD2; length: 15; V: TRBV6-1; size: .; J: TRBJ2-1; DNA: TGTGCCAGCAGCCGACCCAGCGGGGGGTGGGATGAGCAGTTCTTC; CDR3: CASSRPSGGWDEQFF
D: TRBD2; length: 16; V: TRBV10-3; size: .; J: TRBJ2-2; DNA: TGTGCCATCAGTGAGAAGATAGCGGGGGGCACCGGGGAGCTGTTTTTT; CDR3: CAISEKIAGGTGELFF
D: .; length: 15; V: TRBV5-1; size: .; J: TRBJ2-2; DNA: TGCGCCAGCAGCTTCGGGGCAACGAACACCGGGGAGCTGTTTTTT; CDR3: CASSFGATNTGELFF
D: .; length: 13; V: TRBV6-1; size: .; J: TRBJ1-1; DNA: TGTGCCAGCAGTGAAAGGGAGAACACTGAAGCTTTCTTT; CDR3: CASSERENTEAFF
D: .; length: 13; V: TRBV4-1; size: .; J: TRBJ2-7; DNA: TGCGCCAGCAGCCAAGTTGGGGGTTACGAGCAGTACTTC; CDR3: CASSQVGGYEQYF
D: .; length: 16; V: TRBV5-4; size: .; J: TRBJ2-7; DNA: TGTGCCAGCAGCTTTCGCACCGGACTCGGCCACGACGAGCAGTACTTC; CDR3: CASSFRTGLGHDEQYF
D: .; length: 12; V: TRBV30; size: .; J: TRBJ2-7; DNA: TGTGCCTGGAGGCGCCGGACCGGCGAGCAGTACTTC; CDR3: CAWRRRTGEQYF